The 10 T cell receptor beta chains listed next were all sequenced from one sample in a study of blood T cell repertoires in COVID-19 (TCRdb year 2020). Receptors were amplified or captured by the immunoSEQ multiplex PCR assay. The table comes from immuneACCESS by way of TCRdb, which keeps in-frame sequences with V and J called. Part of the clones is missing from these tables; in studies checked, under half for an unresolved V gene and the rest for unknown reasons. The sample contains just over 150,000 clones, around 89% of them found a single time. Of the sample, 6.5% to 8.5% is held by the ten largest clones. The sample taken for sequencing was PBMCs or T cells enriched from blood (not recorded which). These receptors all come from a woman in her fifties or sixties who had recovered from COVID-19.

This chain links TRBV3-1 (or the pseudogene TRBV3-2) with TRBJ1-2, with TRBD1 matching 9 bases. J was trimmed by 2 bases and V by 1 base; bases with no gene match: 5. The CDR3 spans 16 residues. Germline lookup yields CDR1 LGHDT and CDR2 YNNKEL (reference sequence). The CDR3 DNA follows: TGTGCCAGCAGCCAAGGTGCCGGGACAGGGAACTATGGCTACACCTTC. Translating it yields CASSQGAGTGNYGYTF.

The J gene is TRBJ2-7, the V gene TRBV10-3; TRBD1 might be the D (6 bases). The CDR3 has 12 amino acids. CDR1 is ENHRY and CDR2 is SYGVKD in the germline V gene. V shed 6 bases and J shed 4 bases, with 10 bases lying between them. For the CDR3, the DNA is TGTGCCATCAGAGCAGGGGAATACGAGCAGTACTTC. It is translated as CAIRAGEYEQYF.

The chain links TRBV5-1 to TRBJ1-3; D is unclear. Trimming shortened V by 0 bases and J by 0 bases, and 7 bases separated the two germline ends. Germline loops: CDR1 SGHRS, CDR2 YFSETQ. CDR3 length equals 15 residues. The CDR3 sequence: CASSLGHISGNTIYF. The CDR3 DNA reads as TGCGCCAGCAGCTTGGGACATATCTCTGGAAACACCATATATTTT.

The chain has TRBV2 and TRBJ2-7; D might be TRBD1 (6 bases). This CDR3 spans 14 amino acids. The V gene's germline CDR1 is SNHLY and CDR2 FYNNEI. Trimming removed 6 bases at V and 2 bases at J, with 14 bases between. CDR3 nucleotides: TGTGCCAGCAGATACCGACAGGAGCCCTACGAGCAGTACTTC. It is translated as CASRYRQEPYEQYF.

The chain couples TRBV18 to TRBJ1-2; tentatively, D is TRBD1 (5 bases). Trimming removed 8 bases from V and 2 bases from J, with 12 bases in between. Germline V CDR1 and CDR2: KGHSH, LQKENI. The length of the CDR3 is 13 residues. CDR3 region: CASPRRGNYGYTF. CDR3 coding DNA: TGTGCCAGCCCCAGGCGGGGGAACTATGGCTACACCTTC.

The chain employs TRBV18 and TRBJ1-2, with D perhaps TRBD1 (5 bases). The V end was cut by 4 bases, the J end by 2 bases, with 14 bases between. Germline V gene lookup returns CDR1 KGHSH and CDR2 LQKENI. The CDR3 consists of 15 residues. The CDR3 protein is CASSRRQSSNYGYTF. The CDR3 nucleotides are TGTGCCAGCTCACGGAGACAGAGCTCAAACTATGGCTACACCTTC.

The chain combines TRBV6-5 with TRBJ1-4; 8 positions match TRBD1. The CDR3 runs to 15 residues. Germline-derived CDR1 and CDR2 are MNHEY and SVGAGI. Trimming at V came to 0 bases and at J to 6 bases, leaving 3 bases not matched to a gene. The CDR3 bases are TGTGCCAGCAGTTACTCCGGGACAGGCGATGAAAAACTGTTTTTT. Amino acids: CASSYSGTGDEKLFF.

CDR3: CASSSTGASGNTIYF. The DNA for the CDR3 is TGTGCCAGCAGTTCCACAGGGGCCTCTGGAAACACCATATATTTT. The chain recombines TRBV6-5 with TRBJ1-3; 7 bases are shared with TRBD1. CDR1 and CDR2 (germline): MNHEY, SVGAGI. J gave up 0 bases and V 4 bases, and 3 bases lay outside the gene matches. The CDR3 length is 15 residues.

This chain joins TRBV18 and TRBJ1-1; TRBD1 might be the D (5 bases). Germline V gene sequence: CDR1 KGHSH, CDR2 LQKENI. Trimming shortened V by 4 bases and J by 5 bases, and 14 bases separated the two germline ends. This CDR3 is built from 14 residues. The CDR3 DNA reads as TGTGCCAGCTCACAGGGGTTGAGCGAGACTGAAGCTTTCTTT. This sequence encodes CASSQGLSETEAFF.

The genes are TRBV10-3 and TRBJ2-2, with 8 positions matching TRBD1. CDR3 length: 16 amino acids. V gave up 3 bases and J gave up 6 bases; unmatched junction bases: 9. Germline CDR1 is ENHRY and CDR2 is SYGVKD. CDR3 residues: CAISDSRTGRAGELFF. The CDR3 nucleotides read TGTGCCATCAGTGATAGTAGGACAGGGCGGGCCGGGGAGCTGTTTTTT.